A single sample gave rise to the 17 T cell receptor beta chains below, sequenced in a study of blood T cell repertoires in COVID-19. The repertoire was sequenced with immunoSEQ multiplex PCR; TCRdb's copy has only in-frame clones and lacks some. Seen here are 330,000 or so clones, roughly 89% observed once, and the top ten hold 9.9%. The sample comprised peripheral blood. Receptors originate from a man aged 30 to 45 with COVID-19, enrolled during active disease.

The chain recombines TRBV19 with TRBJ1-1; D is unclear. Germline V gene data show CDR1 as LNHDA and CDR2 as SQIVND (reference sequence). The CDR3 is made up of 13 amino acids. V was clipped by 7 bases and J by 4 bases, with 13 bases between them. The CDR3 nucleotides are TGTGCCAGTAAGGAGTGGTTTGGCACTGAAGCTTTCTTT. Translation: CASKEWFGTEAFF.

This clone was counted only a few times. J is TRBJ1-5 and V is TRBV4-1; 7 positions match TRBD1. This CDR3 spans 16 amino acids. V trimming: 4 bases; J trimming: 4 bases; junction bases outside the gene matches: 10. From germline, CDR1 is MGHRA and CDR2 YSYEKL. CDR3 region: CASSREQGRQNQPQHF. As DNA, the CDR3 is TGCGCCAGCAGCCGAGAACAGGGGCGACAAAATCAGCCCCAGCATTTT.

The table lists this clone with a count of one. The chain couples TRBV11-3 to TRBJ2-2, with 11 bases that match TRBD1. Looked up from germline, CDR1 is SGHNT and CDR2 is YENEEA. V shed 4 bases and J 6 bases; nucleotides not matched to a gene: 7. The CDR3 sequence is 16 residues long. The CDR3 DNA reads TGTGCCAGCAGCTGGGACAGGGGGAAGAGGCCCGGGGAGCTGTTTTTT. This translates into CASSWDRGKRPGELFF.

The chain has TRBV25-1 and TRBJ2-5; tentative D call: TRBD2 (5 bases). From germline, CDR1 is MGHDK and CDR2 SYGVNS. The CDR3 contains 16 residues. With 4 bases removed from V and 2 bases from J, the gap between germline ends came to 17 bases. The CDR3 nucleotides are TGTGCCAGCAGTGCCCACGGGGAAGGGTTTCAAGAGACCCAGTACTTC. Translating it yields CASSAHGEGFQETQYF.

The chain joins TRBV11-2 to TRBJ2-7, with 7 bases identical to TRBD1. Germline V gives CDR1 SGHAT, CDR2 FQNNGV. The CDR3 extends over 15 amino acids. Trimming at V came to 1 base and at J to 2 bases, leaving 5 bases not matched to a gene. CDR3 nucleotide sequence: TGTGCCAGCAGCTTAGGTGGCAGGGGGACCTACGAGCAGTACTTC. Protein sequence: CASSLGGRGTYEQYF.

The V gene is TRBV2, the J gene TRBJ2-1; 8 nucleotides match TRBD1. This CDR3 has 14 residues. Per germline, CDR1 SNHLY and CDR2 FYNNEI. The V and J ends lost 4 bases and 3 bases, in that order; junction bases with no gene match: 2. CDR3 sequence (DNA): TGTGCCAGCAGTGCGACAGGGGTCTACAATGAGCAGTTCTTC. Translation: CASSATGVYNEQFF.

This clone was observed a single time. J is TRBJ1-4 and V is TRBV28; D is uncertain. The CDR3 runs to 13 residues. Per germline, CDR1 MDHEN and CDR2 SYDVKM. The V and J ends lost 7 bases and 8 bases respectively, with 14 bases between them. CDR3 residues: CASMGAGLEKLFF. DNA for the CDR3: TGTGCCAGCATGGGCGCAGGCCTAGAAAAACTGTTTTTT.

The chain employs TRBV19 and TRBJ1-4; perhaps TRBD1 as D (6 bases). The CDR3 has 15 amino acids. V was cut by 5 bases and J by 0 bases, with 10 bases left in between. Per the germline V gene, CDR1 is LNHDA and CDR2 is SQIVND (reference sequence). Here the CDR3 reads CASSRTGTTNEKLFF. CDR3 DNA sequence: TGTGCCAGTAGTCGAACAGGGACAACTAATGAAAAACTGTTTTTT. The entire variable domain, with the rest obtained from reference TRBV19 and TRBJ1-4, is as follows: DGGITQSPKYLFRKEGQNVTLSCEQNLNHDAMYWYRQDPGQGLRLIYYSQIVNDFQKGDIAEGYSVSREKKESFPLTVTSAQKNPTAFYLCASSRTGTTNEKLFFGSGTQLSVL.

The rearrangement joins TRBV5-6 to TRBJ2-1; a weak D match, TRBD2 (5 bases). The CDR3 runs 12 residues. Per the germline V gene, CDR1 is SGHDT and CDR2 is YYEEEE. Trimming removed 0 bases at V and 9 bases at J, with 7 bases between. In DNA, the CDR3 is TGTGCCAGCAGCTTGGCCGAGGGTGAGCAGTTCTTC. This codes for CASSLAEGEQFF.

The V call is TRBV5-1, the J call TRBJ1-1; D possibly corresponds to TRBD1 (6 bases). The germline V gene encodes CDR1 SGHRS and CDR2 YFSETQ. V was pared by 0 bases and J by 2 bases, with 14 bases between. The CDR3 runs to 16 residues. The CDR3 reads CASSLAPVGGNTEAFF. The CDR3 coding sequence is TGCGCCAGCAGCTTGGCCCCTGTAGGGGGAAACACTGAAGCTTTCTTT. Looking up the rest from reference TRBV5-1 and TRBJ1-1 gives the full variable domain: KAGVTQTPRYLIKTRGQQVTLSCSPISGHRSVSWYQQTPGQGLQFLFEYFSETQRNKGNFPGRFSGRQFSNSRSEMNVSTLELGDSALYLCASSLAPVGGNTEAFFGQGTRLTVV.

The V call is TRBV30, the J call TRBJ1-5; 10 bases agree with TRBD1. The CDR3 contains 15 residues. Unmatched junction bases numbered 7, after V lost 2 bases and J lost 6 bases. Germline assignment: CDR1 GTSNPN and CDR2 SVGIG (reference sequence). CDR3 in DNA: TGTGCCTGGAGTCTAATGGGACAGGGGAGTCAGCCCCAGCATTTT. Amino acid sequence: CAWSLMGQGSQPQHF.

CDR3 nucleotide sequence: TGCAGCGTTGGGTATGGGACAAGTGCATCCTACGAGCAGTACTTC. Protein sequence: CSVGYGTSASYEQYF. This chain joins TRBV29-1 and TRBJ2-7; possibly TRBD1 for D (6 bases). This CDR3 region has 15 residues. CDR1 and CDR2 (germline): SQVTM, ANQGSEA. The ends were cut back, 4 bases at V and 1 base at J, with 17 bases in the middle.

The DNA for the CDR3 is TGTGCCAGCAGCTTAGACGGTACCTACGAGCAGTACTTC. Encoded protein: CASSLDGTYEQYF. The chain carries TRBV7-8 and TRBJ2-7; no clear D gene. V was clipped by 1 base and J by 2 bases, with 6 bases between them. Germline-derived CDR1 and CDR2 are SGHVS and FQNEAQ. This CDR3 is built from 13 residues.

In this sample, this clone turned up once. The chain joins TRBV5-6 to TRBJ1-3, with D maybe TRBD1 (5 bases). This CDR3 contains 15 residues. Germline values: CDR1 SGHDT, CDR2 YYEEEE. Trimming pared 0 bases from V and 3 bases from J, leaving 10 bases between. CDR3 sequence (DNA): TGTGCCAGCAGCTTGGACAGGTCCGTTGGAAACACCATATATTTT. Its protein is CASSLDRSVGNTIYF.

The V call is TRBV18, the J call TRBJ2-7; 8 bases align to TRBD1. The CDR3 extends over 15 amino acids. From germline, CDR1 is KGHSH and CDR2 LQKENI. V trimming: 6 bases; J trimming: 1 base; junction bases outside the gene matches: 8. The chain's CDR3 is CASSLGQGVSYEQYF. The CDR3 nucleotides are TGTGCCAGCTCCCTCGGACAGGGTGTTTCCTACGAGCAGTACTTC.

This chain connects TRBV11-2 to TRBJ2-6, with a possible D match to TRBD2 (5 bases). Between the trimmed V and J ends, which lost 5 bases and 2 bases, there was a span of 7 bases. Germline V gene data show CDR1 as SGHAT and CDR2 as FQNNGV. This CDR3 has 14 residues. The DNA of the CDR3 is TGTGCCAGCAGCCGAGGGACTGGGGCCAACGTCCTGACTTTC. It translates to CASSRGTGANVLTF. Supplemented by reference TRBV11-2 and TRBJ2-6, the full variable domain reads EAGVAQSPRYKIIEKRQSVAFWCNPISGHATLYWYQQILGQGPKLLIQFQNNGVVDDSQLPKDRFSAERLKGVDSTLKIQPAKLEDSAVYLCASSRGTGANVLTFGAGSRLTVL.

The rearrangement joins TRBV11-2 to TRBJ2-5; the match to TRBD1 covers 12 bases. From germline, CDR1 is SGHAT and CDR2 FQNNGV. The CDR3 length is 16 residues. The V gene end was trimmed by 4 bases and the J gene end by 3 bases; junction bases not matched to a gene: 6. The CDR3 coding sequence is TGTGCCAGCAGCTCATGGGGGACAGGGGGCGAAGAGACCCAGTACTTC. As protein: CASSSWGTGGEETQYF.